These T cell receptor beta chains were read from a single sample in a study of cytomegalovirus exposure and HLA in healthy donors. The data were produced by immunoSEQ multiplex PCR, yet TCRdb's version contains in-frame clones alone and is incomplete. The sample comprises approximately 160,000 clones, roughly four fifths of which are singletons, and approximately 1% rests with the top ten. The sequenced sample consisted of PBMCs. These TCRs come from a woman between 40 and 50 years old in good health and CMV-seronegative. Each CDR3 is given with its conserved first and last residue. Fields, in order: D gene, CDR3 length, V gene, J gene, clone size, CDR3 DNA, CDR3 protein. The D gene is left open where the match is weak. Where a row states a size, it is once, few, many or the class of an expanded clone; other rows omit it.

d_gene: NA; len: 16; v_gene: TRBV19; j_gene: TRBJ2-7; abundance: few; CDR3nt: TGTGCCAGTAGTATAGCCCCCGGGACTTACCCCTACGAGCAGTACTTC; CDR3aa: CASSIAPGTYPYEQYF
d_gene: NA; len: 11; v_gene: TRBV6-5; j_gene: TRBJ1-2; abundance: NA; CDR3nt: TGTGCCAGCGCTTCGGGGTCGGGCTACACCTTC; CDR3aa: CASASGSGYTF
d_gene: TRBD1; len: 15; v_gene: TRBV11-1; j_gene: TRBJ2-4; abundance: once; CDR3nt: TGTGCCAGCAGCCTTAGACAGGGATTAGGGAACATTCAGTACTTC; CDR3aa: CASSLRQGLGNIQYF
d_gene: NA; len: 15; v_gene: TRBV19; j_gene: TRBJ1-5; abundance: once; CDR3nt: TGTGCCAGTACCCAGGGGCCCAACCCCAATCAGCCCCAGCATTTT; CDR3aa: CASTQGPNPNQPQHF
d_gene: NA; len: 14; v_gene: TRBV28; j_gene: TRBJ1-2; abundance: NA; CDR3nt: TGTGCCAGCCTAGTGAGGAGCTCGACCTATGGCTACACCTTC; CDR3aa: CASLVRSSTYGYTF
d_gene: NA; len: 15; v_gene: TRBV28; j_gene: TRBJ1-1; abundance: NA; CDR3nt: TGTGCCAGCAGTTTATGGGAGGCTTCGGACACTGAAGCTTTCTTT; CDR3aa: CASSLWEASDTEAFF
d_gene: NA; len: 13; v_gene: TRBV28; j_gene: TRBJ2-3; abundance: once; CDR3nt: TGTGCCAGCAGCCCCGAGGGCGGGGATACGCAGTATTTT; CDR3aa: CASSPEGGDTQYF
d_gene: NA; len: 12; v_gene: TRBV30; j_gene: TRBJ1-4; abundance: once; CDR3nt: TGTGCCTGGACAGGGAATAATGAAAAACTGTTTTTT; CDR3aa: CAWTGNNEKLFF
d_gene: TRBD1; len: 14; v_gene: TRBV29-1; j_gene: TRBJ1-1; abundance: NA; CDR3nt: TGCAGCGTTGTTGACAGGGATCTTTACACTGAAGCTTTCTTT; CDR3aa: CSVVDRDLYTEAFF
d_gene: TRBD1; len: 15; v_gene: TRBV25-1; j_gene: TRBJ2-7; abundance: NA; CDR3nt: TGTGCCAGCAGTGAACCGGGACAGGGGCACGACGAGCAGTACTTC; CDR3aa: CASSEPGQGHDEQYF
d_gene: TRBD1; len: 14; v_gene: TRBV19; j_gene: TRBJ1-1; abundance: NA; CDR3nt: TGTGCCAGTAGTATAGAAGGGACAGGGCCTGAAGCTTTCTTT; CDR3aa: CASSIEGTGPEAFF
d_gene: NA; len: 18; v_gene: TRBV9; j_gene: TRBJ1-3; abundance: NA; CDR3nt: TGTGCCAGCAGCCAAAAGAGGGATGAGCGGATCTCTGGAAACACCATATATTTT; CDR3aa: CASSQKRDERISGNTIYF
d_gene: NA; len: 15; v_gene: TRBV9; j_gene: TRBJ2-1; abundance: NA; CDR3nt: TGTGCCAGCAGCGTAGCAACAGGGCCTACCAATGAGCAGTTCTTC; CDR3aa: CASSVATGPTNEQFF
d_gene: NA; len: 14; v_gene: TRBV9; j_gene: TRBJ2-2; abundance: NA; CDR3nt: TGTGCCAGCAGCTTAGGGCTGAACACCGGGGAGCTGTTTTTT; CDR3aa: CASSLGLNTGELFF
d_gene: NA; len: 13; v_gene: TRBV11-2; j_gene: TRBJ2-7; abundance: NA; CDR3nt: TGTGCCAGCAGCTTAAATCAGGGGTACGAGCAGTACTTC; CDR3aa: CASSLNQGYEQYF
d_gene: TRBD1; len: 16; v_gene: TRBV5-6; j_gene: TRBJ1-6; abundance: few; CDR3nt: TGTGCCAGCAGCCCTAGCGGGACAGGGGATGCGTCACCCCTCCACTTT; CDR3aa: CASSPSGTGDASPLHF
d_gene: NA; len: 15; v_gene: TRBV7-2; j_gene: TRBJ1-3; abundance: NA; CDR3nt: TGTGCCAGCAGCTCACGGACTTCCTCTGGAAACACCATATATTTT; CDR3aa: CASSSRTSSGNTIYF
d_gene: TRBD1; len: 15; v_gene: TRBV5-1; j_gene: TRBJ1-3; abundance: NA; CDR3nt: TGCGCCAGCAGCTTACAGGGGGATGGTGGAAACACCATATATTTT; CDR3aa: CASSLQGDGGNTIYF
d_gene: NA; len: 16; v_gene: TRBV9; j_gene: TRBJ2-3; abundance: NA; CDR3nt: TGTGCCAGCAGCGTAGGGAACGGGAGAGGTACAGATACGCAGTATTTT; CDR3aa: CASSVGNGRGTDTQYF
d_gene: TRBD1; len: 18; v_gene: TRBV10-1; j_gene: TRBJ2-4; abundance: few; CDR3nt: TGCGCCAGCACTCGACAGGGAACGGAAAGAATAGCCAAAAACATTCAGTACTTC; CDR3aa: CASTRQGTERIAKNIQYF
d_gene: NA; len: 16; v_gene: TRBV9; j_gene: TRBJ2-2; abundance: NA; CDR3nt: TGTGCCAGCAGCGTAGCCCCCACAGCGAACACCGGGGAGCTGTTTTTT; CDR3aa: CASSVAPTANTGELFF
d_gene: TRBD2; len: 14; v_gene: TRBV29-1; j_gene: TRBJ2-1; abundance: NA; CDR3nt: TGCAGCGTTGCTAGCGGGAGGGCCGACAATGAGCAGTTCTTC; CDR3aa: CSVASGRADNEQFF
d_gene: NA; len: 11; v_gene: TRBV29-1; j_gene: TRBJ2-1; abundance: NA; CDR3nt: TGCAGCGTTGAAGACGTTATTGAGCAGTTCTTC; CDR3aa: CSVEDVIEQFF
d_gene: TRBD2; len: 13; v_gene: TRBV29-1; j_gene: TRBJ2-2; abundance: NA; CDR3nt: TGCAGCGCTGGGACTACTAACACCGGGGAGCTGTTTTTT; CDR3aa: CSAGTTNTGELFF
d_gene: NA; len: 15; v_gene: TRBV7-2; j_gene: TRBJ1-1; abundance: NA; CDR3nt: TGTGCCAGCAGCTTAGTTTCTGTGACTAACACTGAAGCTTTCTTT; CDR3aa: CASSLVSVTNTEAFF
d_gene: NA; len: 14; v_gene: TRBV10-3; j_gene: TRBJ2-7; abundance: NA; CDR3nt: TGTGCCATCAGCGGACAGTCCCCGGGGAAGGAGCAGTACTTC; CDR3aa: CAISGQSPGKEQYF
d_gene: NA; len: 10; v_gene: TRBV20-1; j_gene: TRBJ2-1; abundance: NA; CDR3nt: TGCAGTGCTGGACGAGCGGGGCAGTTCTTC; CDR3aa: CSAGRAGQFF
d_gene: NA; len: 16; v_gene: TRBV27; j_gene: TRBJ1-2; abundance: NA; CDR3nt: TGTGCCAGCAGTTTAATCTATTCTGGGGCAAACTATGGCTACACCTTC; CDR3aa: CASSLIYSGANYGYTF
d_gene: NA; len: 15; v_gene: TRBV7-9; j_gene: TRBJ2-3; abundance: NA; CDR3nt: TGTGCCAGCAGCGGGGGGGGGCTCAGCACAGATACGCAGTATTTT; CDR3aa: CASSGGGLSTDTQYF
d_gene: TRBD2; len: 14; v_gene: TRBV25-1; j_gene: TRBJ2-1; abundance: NA; CDR3nt: TGTGCCAGCAGTGACCGACTAGCGGAGAATGAGCAGTTCTTC; CDR3aa: CASSDRLAENEQFF
d_gene: NA; len: 13; v_gene: TRBV7-7; j_gene: TRBJ2-7; abundance: once; CDR3nt: TGTGCTAGCAGCCCGATTCCGGGCTACGAGCAGTACTTC; CDR3aa: CASSPIPGYEQYF
d_gene: TRBD2; len: 14; v_gene: TRBV27; j_gene: TRBJ2-7; abundance: NA; CDR3nt: TGTGCCAGCAGTTTAATGCGGGAGGGCCACGAGCAGTACTTC; CDR3aa: CASSLMREGHEQYF
d_gene: TRBD2; len: 16; v_gene: TRBV5-6; j_gene: TRBJ2-3; abundance: NA; CDR3nt: TGTGCCAGCAGCTTGGCTCTAGCGGGACCCACAGATACGCAGTATTTT; CDR3aa: CASSLALAGPTDTQYF
d_gene: NA; len: 16; v_gene: TRBV5-1; j_gene: TRBJ2-2; abundance: once; CDR3nt: TGCGCCAGCAGCTTGGCAACGGACAGTATCACCGGGGAGCTGTTTTTT; CDR3aa: CASSLATDSITGELFF
d_gene: TRBD1; len: 16; v_gene: TRBV19; j_gene: TRBJ2-7; abundance: NA; CDR3nt: TGTGCCAGTAGTCGGGCCGGGACAGCCCGCTCCTACGAGCAGTACTTC; CDR3aa: CASSRAGTARSYEQYF
d_gene: TRBD1; len: 18; v_gene: TRBV11-2; j_gene: TRBJ1-5; abundance: NA; CDR3nt: TGTGCCAGCAGCAAAAACAGGGGTCCGAAATATAGCAATCAGCCCCAGCATTTT; CDR3aa: CASSKNRGPKYSNQPQHF
d_gene: NA; len: 15; v_gene: TRBV19; j_gene: TRBJ1-2; abundance: NA; CDR3nt: TGTGCCAGTTCAAGGGCAGGGAAGGGTGACTATGGCTACACCTTC; CDR3aa: CASSRAGKGDYGYTF
d_gene: NA; len: 15; v_gene: TRBV6-5; j_gene: TRBJ2-5; abundance: NA; CDR3nt: TGTGCCAGCAGTTACGGTAGTCAGGGCGAGGAGACCCAGTACTTC; CDR3aa: CASSYGSQGEETQYF
d_gene: NA; len: 14; v_gene: TRBV28; j_gene: TRBJ1-2; abundance: NA; CDR3nt: TGTGCCAGCAGTCCCCCCGGGGGTGGGTATGGCTACACCTTC; CDR3aa: CASSPPGGGYGYTF
d_gene: TRBD2; len: 16; v_gene: TRBV5-1; j_gene: TRBJ2-3; abundance: NA; CDR3nt: TGCGCCAGCAGCCCTCATAGCGGGAGCCTCACAGATACGCAGTATTTT; CDR3aa: CASSPHSGSLTDTQYF
d_gene: NA; len: 11; v_gene: TRBV30; j_gene: TRBJ1-1; abundance: NA; CDR3nt: TGTGCCTGGACAGGGGACATGAAGGCTTTCTTT; CDR3aa: CAWTGDMKAFF
d_gene: NA; len: 12; v_gene: TRBV6-1; j_gene: TRBJ2-7; abundance: NA; CDR3nt: TGTGCCAGCAGTCCCCGGGGCTACGAGCAGTACTTC; CDR3aa: CASSPRGYEQYF
d_gene: NA; len: 15; v_gene: TRBV2; j_gene: TRBJ2-1; abundance: NA; CDR3nt: TGTGCCAGCAGTGAAGAACAGGTCTCCTACAATGAGCAGTTCTTC; CDR3aa: CASSEEQVSYNEQFF
d_gene: TRBD2; len: 15; v_gene: TRBV29-1; j_gene: TRBJ2-2; abundance: once; CDR3nt: TGCAGCGTTGAAGAAGCGGGAGTCGGTACCGGGGAGCTGTTTTTT; CDR3aa: CSVEEAGVGTGELFF
d_gene: TRBD1; len: 12; v_gene: TRBV2; j_gene: TRBJ1-1; abundance: NA; CDR3nt: TGTGCCAGGGGACAGGTGAACACTGAAGCTTTCTTT; CDR3aa: CARGQVNTEAFF
d_gene: NA; len: 14; v_gene: TRBV7-9; j_gene: TRBJ1-2; abundance: NA; CDR3nt: TGTGCCAGCAGCTCGGATGGTGGGGGCGTGAGCTACACCTTC; CDR3aa: CASSSDGGGVSYTF
d_gene: TRBD1; len: 16; v_gene: TRBV10-3; j_gene: TRBJ1-4; abundance: NA; CDR3nt: TGTGCCATCAGTGCTAGATCTACAGGGGGCGATGAAAAACTGTTTTTT; CDR3aa: CAISARSTGGDEKLFF